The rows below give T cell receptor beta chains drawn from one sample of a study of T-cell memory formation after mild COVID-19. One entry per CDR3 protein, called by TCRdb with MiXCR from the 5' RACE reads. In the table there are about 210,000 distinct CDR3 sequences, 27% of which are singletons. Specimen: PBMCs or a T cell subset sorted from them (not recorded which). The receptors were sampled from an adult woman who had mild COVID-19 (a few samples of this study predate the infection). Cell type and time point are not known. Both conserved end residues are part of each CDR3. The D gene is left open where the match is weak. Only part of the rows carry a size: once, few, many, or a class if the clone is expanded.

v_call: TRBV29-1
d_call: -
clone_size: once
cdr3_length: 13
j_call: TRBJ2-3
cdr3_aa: CSVAEGNTDTQYF
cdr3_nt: TGCAGCGTTGCAGAGGGAAACACAGATACGCAGTATTTT

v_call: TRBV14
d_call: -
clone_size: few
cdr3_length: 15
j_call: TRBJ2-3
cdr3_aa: CASSNKVTVTDTQYF
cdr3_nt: TGTGCCAGCAGCAACAAAGTAACAGTCACAGATACGCAGTATTTT

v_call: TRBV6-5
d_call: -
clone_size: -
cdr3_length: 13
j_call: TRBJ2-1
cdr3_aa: CASSHPGVDEQFF
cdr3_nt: TGTGCCAGCAGCCACCCAGGGGTAGATGAGCAGTTCTTC

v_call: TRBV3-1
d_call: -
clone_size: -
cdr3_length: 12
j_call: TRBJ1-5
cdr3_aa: CASSQGPQPQHF
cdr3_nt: TGTGCCAGCAGCCAGGGGCCGCAGCCCCAGCATTTT

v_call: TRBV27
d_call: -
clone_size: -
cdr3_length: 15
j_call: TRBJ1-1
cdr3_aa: CASKLTGTANTEAFF
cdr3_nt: TGTGCCAGCAAATTGACCGGGACGGCGAACACTGAAGCTTTCTTT

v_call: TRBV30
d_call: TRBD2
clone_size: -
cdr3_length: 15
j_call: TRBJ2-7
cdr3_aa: CAWSVLAGASYEQYF
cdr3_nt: TGTGCCTGGAGTGTACTAGCGGGAGCATCCTACGAGCAGTACTTC

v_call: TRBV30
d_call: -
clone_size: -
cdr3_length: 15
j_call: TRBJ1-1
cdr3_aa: CAWSRRGGLNTEAFF
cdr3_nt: TGTGCCTGGAGCCGTAGGGGGGGCCTGAACACTGAAGCTTTCTTT

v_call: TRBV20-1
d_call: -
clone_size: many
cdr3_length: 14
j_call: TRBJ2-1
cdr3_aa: CSALRQSGWNEQFF
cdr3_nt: TGCAGTGCTCTAAGACAATCCGGGTGGAATGAGCAGTTCTTC

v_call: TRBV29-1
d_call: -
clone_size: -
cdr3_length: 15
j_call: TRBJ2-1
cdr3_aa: CSVEDRQATHNEQFF
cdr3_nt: TGCAGCGTTGAAGATAGACAGGCCACCCACAATGAGCAGTTCTTC

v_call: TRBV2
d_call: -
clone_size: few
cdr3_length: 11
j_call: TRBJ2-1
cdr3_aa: CASSDLPEQFF
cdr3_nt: TGTGCCAGCAGTGATCTTCCAGAGCAGTTCTTC

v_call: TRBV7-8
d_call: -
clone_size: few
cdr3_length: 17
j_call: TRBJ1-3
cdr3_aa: CASSSLPGSSDGNTIYF
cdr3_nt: TGTGCCAGCAGCTCGCTACCGGGCTCCTCGGATGGAAACACCATATATTTT

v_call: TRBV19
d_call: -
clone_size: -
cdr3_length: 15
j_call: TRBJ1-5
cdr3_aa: CATDLTPSSNQPQHF
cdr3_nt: TGTGCCACCGATTTAACACCCTCGAGCAATCAGCCCCAGCATTTT

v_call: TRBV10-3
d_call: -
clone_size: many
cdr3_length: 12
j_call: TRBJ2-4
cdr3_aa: CAISESRNIQYF
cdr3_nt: TGTGCCATCAGTGAGTCGAGGAACATTCAGTACTTC

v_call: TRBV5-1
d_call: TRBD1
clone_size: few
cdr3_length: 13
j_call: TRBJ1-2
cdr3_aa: CASSHGQGYGYTF
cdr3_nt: TGCGCCAGCAGCCACGGACAGGGCTATGGCTACACCTTC

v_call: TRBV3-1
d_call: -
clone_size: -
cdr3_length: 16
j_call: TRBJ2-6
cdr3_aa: CASSQDMPSGANVLTF
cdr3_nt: TGTGCCAGCAGCCAAGATATGCCCTCTGGGGCCAACGTCCTGACTTTC

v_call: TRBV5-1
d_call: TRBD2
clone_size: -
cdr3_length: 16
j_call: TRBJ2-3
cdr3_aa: CASSFFAGGLVDTQYF
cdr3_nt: TGCGCCAGCAGCTTTTTCGCGGGGGGCCTGGTAGATACGCAGTATTTT

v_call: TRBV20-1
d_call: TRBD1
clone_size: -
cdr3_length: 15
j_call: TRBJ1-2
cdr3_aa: CSARISGGASRGYTF
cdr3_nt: TGCAGTGCTAGAATCTCAGGGGGCGCATCTCGCGGCTACACCTTC

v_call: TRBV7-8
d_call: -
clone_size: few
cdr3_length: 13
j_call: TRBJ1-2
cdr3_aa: CASSLKGRDGYTF
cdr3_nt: TGTGCCAGCAGCTTAAAAGGGCGCGACGGCTACACCTTC